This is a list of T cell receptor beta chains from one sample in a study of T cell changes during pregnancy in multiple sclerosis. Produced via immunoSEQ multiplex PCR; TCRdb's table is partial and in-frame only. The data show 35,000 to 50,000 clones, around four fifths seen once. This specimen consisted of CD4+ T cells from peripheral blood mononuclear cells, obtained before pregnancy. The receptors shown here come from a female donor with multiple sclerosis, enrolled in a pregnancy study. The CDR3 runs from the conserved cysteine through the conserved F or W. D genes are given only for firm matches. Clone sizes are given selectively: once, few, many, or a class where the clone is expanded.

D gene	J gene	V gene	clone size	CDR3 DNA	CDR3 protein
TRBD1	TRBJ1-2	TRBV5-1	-	TGCGCCAGCAGCTTGGTAGGGGCAGGGGGCCATGGCTACACCTTC	CASSLVGAGGHGYTF
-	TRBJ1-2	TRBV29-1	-	TGCAGCGTTGGGACAGACGCTAACTATGGCTACACCTTC	CSVGTDANYGYTF
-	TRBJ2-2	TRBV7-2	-	TGTGCTCTCCTTCTCGGAGGGACGAACACCGGGGAGCTGTTTTTT	CALLLGGTNTGELFF
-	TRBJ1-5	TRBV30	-	TGTGCCTGGAGTAAAACAGGGTTTCGGAATCAGCCCCAGCATTTT	CAWSKTGFRNQPQHF
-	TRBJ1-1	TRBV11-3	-	TGTGCCAGCAGCGCCGGGACACTGAACACTGAAGCTTTCTTT	CASSAGTLNTEAFF
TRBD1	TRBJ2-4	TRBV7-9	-	TGTGCCAGCAGCTTAGCGTACAGGGGGCGAGCCAAAAACATTCAGTACTTC	CASSLAYRGRAKNIQYF
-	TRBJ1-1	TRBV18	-	TGTGCCAGCTCACCCTCAGGGGAGCGAGAAGCTTTCTTT	CASSPSGEREAFF
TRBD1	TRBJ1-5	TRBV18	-	TGTGCCAGCTCACAACCGGGACAGGGGCAGCCCCAGCATTTT	CASSQPGQGQPQHF
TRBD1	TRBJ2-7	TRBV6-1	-	TGTGCCAGCACCGACAGGGCCCCCTACGAGCAGTACTTC	CASTDRAPYEQYF
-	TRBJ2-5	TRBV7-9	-	TGTGCCAGCAGCTTAAATTTCAGGGCCCAAGAGACCCAGTACTTC	CASSLNFRAQETQYF
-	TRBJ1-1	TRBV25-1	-	TGTGCCAGCAGCGGATGGGCAGACAACCAAGCTTTCTTT	CASSGWADNQAFF
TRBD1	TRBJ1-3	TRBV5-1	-	TGCGCCAGCAGCTTGGATCCCGGGACAGGGGGCTTTGCGAACACCATATATTTT	CASSLDPGTGGFANTIYF
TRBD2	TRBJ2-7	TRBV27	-	TGTGCCAGCAGTTTCAGACTAGCGACAGGCGAGCAGTACTTC	CASSFRLATGEQYF
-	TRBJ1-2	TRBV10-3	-	TGTGCCATCAGTATAGAAGGCGGGCATGGCTACACCTTC	CAISIEGGHGYTF
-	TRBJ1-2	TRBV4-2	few	TGTGCCAGCAGCCAAGACATAGACAGAAGCTATGGCTACACCTTC	CASSQDIDRSYGYTF
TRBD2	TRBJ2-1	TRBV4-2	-	TGTGCCAGCAGCCAAGGACTAGCGGGAGGAAAATCGGGTCACAATGAGCAGTTCTTC	CASSQGLAGGKSGHNEQFF
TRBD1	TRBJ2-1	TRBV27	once	TGTGCCAGCAGTTTCTACGACAGGGTCGGCTACAATGAGCAGTTCTTC	CASSFYDRVGYNEQFF
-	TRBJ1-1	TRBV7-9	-	TGTGCCAGCAGCTTAGCGACAGGTGAAGCTTTCTTT	CASSLATGEAFF
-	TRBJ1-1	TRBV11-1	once	TGTGCCAGCAGCTTGGGAGTACCTTGGCGACCGAACACTGAAGCTTTCTTT	CASSLGVPWRPNTEAFF
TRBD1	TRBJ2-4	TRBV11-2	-	TGTGCCAGCAGCTTAGATATCGCCAGGTACAGGGGATATAAAAACATTCAGTACTTC	CASSLDIARYRGYKNIQYF
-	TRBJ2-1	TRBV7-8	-	TGTGCCAGCAGCCACATAGAGCGGGTGCGGAATGAGCAGTTCTTC	CASSHIERVRNEQFF
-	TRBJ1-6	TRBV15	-	TGTGCCACCAGCAGAGATTACGGACCCCTCCACTTT	CATSRDYGPLHF
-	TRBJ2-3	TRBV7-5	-	TGTGTCAGAAGCCCACGGACTAGCGGGGGAGAAAATACGCAGTATTTT	CVRSPRTSGGENTQYF
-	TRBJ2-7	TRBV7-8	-	TGTGCCAGCAGCTTAGGGACACTTTCCTACGAGCAGTACTTC	CASSLGTLSYEQYF
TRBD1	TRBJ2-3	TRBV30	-	TGTGCCTGGGGACGCTCCGGGACAGGGAACACAGATACGCAGTATTTT	CAWGRSGTGNTDTQYF
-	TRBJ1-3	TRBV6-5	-	TGTGCCAGCACCCCGGCGGGATACTCTGGAAACACCATATATTTT	CASTPAGYSGNTIYF
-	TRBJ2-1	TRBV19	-	TGTGCCAGTATACAGGTGGGCAGAGCCTACAATGAGCAGTTCTTC	CASIQVGRAYNEQFF
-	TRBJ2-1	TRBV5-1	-	TGCGCCAGCAGCCCGGGTAATGAGCAGTTCTTC	CASSPGNEQFF
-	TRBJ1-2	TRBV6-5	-	TGTGCCAGCAGTTACCGAGGACAGAACTATGGCTACACCTTC	CASSYRGQNYGYTF
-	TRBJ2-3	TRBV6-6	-	TGTGCCAGCAGTAATTACTACCAAGCCCCAGCAGATACGCAGTATTTT	CASSNYYQAPADTQYF
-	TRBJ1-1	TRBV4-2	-	TGTGCCAGCAGCCACTATACAGCGAACACTGAAGCTTTCTTT	CASSHYTANTEAFF
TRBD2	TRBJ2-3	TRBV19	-	TGTGCCAGTAGTATTAGCGGGCGGGGGAATACGCAGTATTTT	CASSISGRGNTQYF
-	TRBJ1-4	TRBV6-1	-	TGTGCCAGCAGTGAAGCGCGGGGCATCGTCTCCGCGACTAATGAAAAACTGTTTTTT	CASSEARGIVSATNEKLFF
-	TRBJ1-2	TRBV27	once	TGTGCCAGCAGTAGCGGACAGAATATTCCCTATGGCTACACCTTC	CASSSGQNIPYGYTF
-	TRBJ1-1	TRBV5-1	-	TGCGCCAGCAGCTTACGTCAAACCAGGAACACTGAAGCTTTCTTT	CASSLRQTRNTEAFF
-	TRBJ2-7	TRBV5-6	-	TGTGCCAGCAGTCCCGGGATGGCCTACGAGCAGTACTTC	CASSPGMAYEQYF
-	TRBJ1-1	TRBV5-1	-	TGCGCCAGTAGTTCTACTCTGAACACTGAAGCTTTCTTT	CASSSTLNTEAFF
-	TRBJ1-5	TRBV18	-	TGTGCCAGCTCACCACGGAGAAGCAATCAGCCCCAGCATTTT	CASSPRRSNQPQHF
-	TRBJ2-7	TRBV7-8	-	TGTGCCAGCAGCTTCCGACGGACAGCAAACGGCGGCGAGCAGTACTTC	CASSFRRTANGGEQYF
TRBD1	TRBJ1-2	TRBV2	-	TGTGCCAGCAGTGAACCAACATCCGGGACAGGGGAAAACTATGGCTACACCTTC	CASSEPTSGTGENYGYTF
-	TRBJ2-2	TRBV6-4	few	TGTGCCAGCAGAATCGGGGTGAACACCGGGGAGCTGTTTTTT	CASRIGVNTGELFF
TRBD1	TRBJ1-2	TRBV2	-	TGTGCCAGCAGATTCGGGACAGCTTCCGACTATGGCTACACCTTC	CASRFGTASDYGYTF
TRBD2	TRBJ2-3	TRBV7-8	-	TGTGCCAGCAGCCGCTCCCAATTAGCGGGAGTGAGGTCGGGTGGCACAGATACGCAGTATTTT	CASSRSQLAGVRSGGTDTQYF
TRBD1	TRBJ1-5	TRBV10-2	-	TGCGCCAGCAGTGCAGGACAGGGAGGGACTCAGCCCCAGCATTTT	CASSAGQGGTQPQHF
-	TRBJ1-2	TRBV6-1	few	TGTGCCAGCAGTGAAACTGGTGATGATGGCTACACCTTC	CASSETGDDGYTF
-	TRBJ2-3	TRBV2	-	TGTGCCAGCAGTGAAGTAGCCCTTGAGGGTACGCAGTATTTT	CASSEVALEGTQYF
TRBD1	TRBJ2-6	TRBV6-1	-	TGTGCCAGCTTCGGGGACAGCTCTGGGGCCAACGTCCTGACTTTC	CASFGDSSGANVLTF
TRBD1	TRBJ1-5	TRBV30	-	TGTGCCTGGAGTCAAGGGGGCTTGAGCAATCAGCCCCAGCATTTT	CAWSQGGLSNQPQHF
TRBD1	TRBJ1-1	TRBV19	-	TGTGCCAGTAGTATAGGCACCCGACAGGGAAACTTGAACACTGAAGCTTTCTTT	CASSIGTRQGNLNTEAFF
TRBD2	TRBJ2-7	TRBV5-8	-	TGTGCCAGCAGCCCAACTAGCGGGTCTTTCTATGAGCAGTACTTC	CASSPTSGSFYEQYF
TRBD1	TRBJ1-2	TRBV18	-	TGTGCCAGCTCCCCTACAGGGGGGTCGGATGGCTACACCTTC	CASSPTGGSDGYTF
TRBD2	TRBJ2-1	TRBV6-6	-	TGTGCCAGCAAGGAGGGAGCGGGAGGGCCCAATGAGCAGTTCTTC	CASKEGAGGPNEQFF
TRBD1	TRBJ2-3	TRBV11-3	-	TGTGCCAGCAGCCCGAACGGCCAGGGGGCGATCACAGATACGCAGTATTTT	CASSPNGQGAITDTQYF
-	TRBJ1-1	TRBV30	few	TGTGCCTGGAGTGTATATAGTGAAGCTTTCTTT	CAWSVYSEAFF
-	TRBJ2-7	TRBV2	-	TGTGCCAGCAGTGGGAGGGACGAGCAGTACTTC	CASSGRDEQYF
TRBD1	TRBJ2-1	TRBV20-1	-	TGCAAGGGACAGGGGATCAATGAGCAGTTCTTC	CKGQGINEQFF
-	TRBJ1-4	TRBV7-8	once	TGTGCCAGCAGTGTAGAGGGCCGTCGAGGAAAACTGTTTTTT	CASSVEGRRGKLFF